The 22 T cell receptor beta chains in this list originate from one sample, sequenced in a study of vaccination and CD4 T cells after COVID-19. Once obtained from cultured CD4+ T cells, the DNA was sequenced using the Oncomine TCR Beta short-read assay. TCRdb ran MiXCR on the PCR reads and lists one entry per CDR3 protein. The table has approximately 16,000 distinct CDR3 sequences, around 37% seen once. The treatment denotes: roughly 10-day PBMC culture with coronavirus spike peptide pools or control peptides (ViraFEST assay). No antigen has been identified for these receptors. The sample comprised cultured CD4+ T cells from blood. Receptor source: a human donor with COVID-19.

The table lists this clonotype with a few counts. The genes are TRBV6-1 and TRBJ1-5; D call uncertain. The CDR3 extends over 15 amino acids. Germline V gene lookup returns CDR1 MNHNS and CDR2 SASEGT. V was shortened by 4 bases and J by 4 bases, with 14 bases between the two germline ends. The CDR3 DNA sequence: TGTGCCAGCAGTGTCGAGGTAGAAGGAAATCAGCCCCAGCATTTT. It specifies CASSVEVEGNQPQHF.

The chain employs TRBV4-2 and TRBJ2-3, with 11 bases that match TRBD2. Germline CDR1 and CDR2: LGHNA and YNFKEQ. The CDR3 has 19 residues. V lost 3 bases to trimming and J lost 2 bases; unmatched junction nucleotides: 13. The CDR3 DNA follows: TGTGCCAGCAGCCAGGGTAGCGGGGGGGCTATAAAATTCACAGATACGCAGTATTTT. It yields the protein CASSQGSGGAIKFTDTQYF.

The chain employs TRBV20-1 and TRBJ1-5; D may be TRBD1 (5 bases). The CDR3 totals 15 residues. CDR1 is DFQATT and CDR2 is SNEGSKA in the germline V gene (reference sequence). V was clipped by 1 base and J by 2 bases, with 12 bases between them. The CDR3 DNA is TGCAGTGCTAGAGGTGACAGTATAGGCAATCAGCCCCAGCATTTT. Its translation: CSARGDSIGNQPQHF.

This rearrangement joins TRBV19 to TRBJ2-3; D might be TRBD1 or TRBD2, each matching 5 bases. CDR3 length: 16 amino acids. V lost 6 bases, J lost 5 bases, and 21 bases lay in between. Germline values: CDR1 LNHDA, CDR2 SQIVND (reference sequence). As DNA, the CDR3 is TGTGCCAGTAGATCGCCGGGGCGGACCCGCGGAGATACGCAGTATTTT. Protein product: CASRSPGRTRGDTQYF. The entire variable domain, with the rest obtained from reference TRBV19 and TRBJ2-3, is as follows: DGGITQSPKYLFRKEGQNVTLSCEQNLNHDAMYWYRQDPGQGLRLIYYSQIVNDFQKGDIAEGYSVSREKKESFPLTVTSAQKNPTAFYLCASRSPGRTRGDTQYFGPGTRLTVL.

The CDR3 nucleotides are TGTGCCAGCAGCTTAGCGCGGAGGGAAGGTGAAAAACTGTTTTTT. Its translation is CASSLARREGEKLFF. The V call is TRBV7-2, the J call TRBJ1-4, with no clear D. The CDR3 totals 15 residues. V lost 0 bases and J 7 bases, leaving 12 bases between the germline ends. Germline assignment: CDR1 SGHTA and CDR2 FQGNSA.

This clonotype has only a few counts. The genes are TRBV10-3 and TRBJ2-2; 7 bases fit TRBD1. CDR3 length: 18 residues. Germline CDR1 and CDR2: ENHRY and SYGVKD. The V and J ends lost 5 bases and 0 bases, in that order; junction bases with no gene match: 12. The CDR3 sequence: CAISPYHRGNANTGELFF. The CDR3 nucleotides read TGTGCCATCAGTCCCTATCACAGGGGAAACGCGAACACCGGGGAGCTGTTTTTT.

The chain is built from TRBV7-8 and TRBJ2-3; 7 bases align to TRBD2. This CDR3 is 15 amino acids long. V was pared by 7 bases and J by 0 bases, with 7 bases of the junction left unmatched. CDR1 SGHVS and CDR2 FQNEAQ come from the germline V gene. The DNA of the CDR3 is TGTGCCAGCACCAAGAGCGGGGAGAGCACAGATACGCAGTATTTT. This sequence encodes CASTKSGESTDTQYF.

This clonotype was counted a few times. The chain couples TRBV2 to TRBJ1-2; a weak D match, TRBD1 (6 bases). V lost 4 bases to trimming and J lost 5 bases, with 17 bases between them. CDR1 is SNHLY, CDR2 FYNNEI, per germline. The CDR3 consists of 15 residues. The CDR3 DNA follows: TGTGCCAGCAGTGGACAGGCCTCGGTTGGGTATGGCTACACCTTC. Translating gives CASSGQASVGYGYTF.

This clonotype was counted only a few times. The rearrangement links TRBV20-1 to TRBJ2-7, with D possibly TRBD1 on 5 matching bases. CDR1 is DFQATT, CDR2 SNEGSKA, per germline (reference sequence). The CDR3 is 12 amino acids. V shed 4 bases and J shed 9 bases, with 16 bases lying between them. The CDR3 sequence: CSATSRVLGQYF. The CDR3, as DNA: TGCAGTGCTACTTCCAGGGTGTTGGGGCAGTACTTC.

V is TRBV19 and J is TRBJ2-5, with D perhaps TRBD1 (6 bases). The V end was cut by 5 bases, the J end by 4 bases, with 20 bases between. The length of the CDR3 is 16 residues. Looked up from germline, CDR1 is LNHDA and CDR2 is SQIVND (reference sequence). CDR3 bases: TGTGCCAGTAGTCCAAGGACAGCTCCCATGGGAGAGACCCAGTACTTC. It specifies CASSPRTAPMGETQYF. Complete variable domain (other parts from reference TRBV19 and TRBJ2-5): DGGITQSPKYLFRKEGQNVTLSCEQNLNHDAMYWYRQDPGQGLRLIYYSQIVNDFQKGDIAEGYSVSREKKESFPLTVTSAQKNPTAFYLCASSPRTAPMGETQYFGPGTRLLVL.

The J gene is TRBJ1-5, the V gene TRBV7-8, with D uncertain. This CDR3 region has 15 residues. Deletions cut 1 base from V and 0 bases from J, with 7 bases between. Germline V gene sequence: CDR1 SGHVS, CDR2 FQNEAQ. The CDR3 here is CASSLVRNSNQPQHF. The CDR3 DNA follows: TGTGCCAGCAGCTTAGTAAGGAATAGCAATCAGCCCCAGCATTTT.

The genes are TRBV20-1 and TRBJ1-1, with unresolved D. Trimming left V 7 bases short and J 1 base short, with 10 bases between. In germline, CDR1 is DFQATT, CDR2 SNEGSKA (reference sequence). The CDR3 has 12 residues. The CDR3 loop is CSVTGRNTEAFF. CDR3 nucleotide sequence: TGCAGTGTTACCGGGAGGAACACTGAAGCTTTCTTT.

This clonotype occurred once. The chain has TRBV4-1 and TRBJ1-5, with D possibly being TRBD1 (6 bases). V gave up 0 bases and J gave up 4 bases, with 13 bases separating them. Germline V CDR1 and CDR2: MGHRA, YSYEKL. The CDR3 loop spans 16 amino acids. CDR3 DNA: TGCGCCAGCAGCCAAGAGGCGGGAGGGGGGAATCAGCCCCAGCATTTT. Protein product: CASSQEAGGGNQPQHF.

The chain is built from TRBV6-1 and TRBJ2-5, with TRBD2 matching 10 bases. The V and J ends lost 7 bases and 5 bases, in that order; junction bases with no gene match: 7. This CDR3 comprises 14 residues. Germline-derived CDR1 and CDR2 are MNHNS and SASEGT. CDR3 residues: CASTRAGGPETQYF. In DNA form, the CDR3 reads TGTGCCAGCACCAGAGCGGGGGGGCCTGAGACCCAGTACTTC.

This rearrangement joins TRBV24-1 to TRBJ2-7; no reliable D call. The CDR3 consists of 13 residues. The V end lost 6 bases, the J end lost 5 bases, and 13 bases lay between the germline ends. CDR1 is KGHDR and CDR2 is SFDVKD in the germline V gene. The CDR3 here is CATSSPDPHEQYF. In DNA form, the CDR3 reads TGTGCCACCAGTTCACCGGATCCCCACGAGCAGTACTTC.

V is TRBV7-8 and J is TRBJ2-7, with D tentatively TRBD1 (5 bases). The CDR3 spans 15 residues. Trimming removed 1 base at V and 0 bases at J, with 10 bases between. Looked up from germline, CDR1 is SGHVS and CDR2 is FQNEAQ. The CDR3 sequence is CASSLETASSYEQYF. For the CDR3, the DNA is TGTGCCAGCAGCTTAGAGACAGCGAGCTCCTACGAGCAGTACTTC.

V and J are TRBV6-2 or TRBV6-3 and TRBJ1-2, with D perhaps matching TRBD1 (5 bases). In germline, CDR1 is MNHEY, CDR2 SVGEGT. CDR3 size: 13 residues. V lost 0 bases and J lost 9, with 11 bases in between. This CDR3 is CASSYSNQGSYTF. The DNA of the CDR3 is TGTGCCAGCAGTTACTCAAACCAGGGAAGCTACACCTTC.

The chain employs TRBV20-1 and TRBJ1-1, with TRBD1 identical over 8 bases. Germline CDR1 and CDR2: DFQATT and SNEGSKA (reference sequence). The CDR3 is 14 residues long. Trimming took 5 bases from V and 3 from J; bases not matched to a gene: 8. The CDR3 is CSASTGGMYTEAFF. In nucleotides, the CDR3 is TGCAGTGCTTCTACAGGGGGGATGTACACTGAAGCTTTCTTT.

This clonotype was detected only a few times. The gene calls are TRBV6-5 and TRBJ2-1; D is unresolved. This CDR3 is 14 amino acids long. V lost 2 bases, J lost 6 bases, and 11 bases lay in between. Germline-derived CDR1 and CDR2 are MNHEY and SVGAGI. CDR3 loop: CASSYGQGSNEQFF. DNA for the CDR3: TGTGCCAGCAGTTACGGTCAAGGCAGCAATGAGCAGTTCTTC.

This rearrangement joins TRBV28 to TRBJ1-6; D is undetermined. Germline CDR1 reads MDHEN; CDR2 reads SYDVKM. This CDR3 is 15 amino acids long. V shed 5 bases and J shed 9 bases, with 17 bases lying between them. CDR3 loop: CASSPPVTLGSPLHF. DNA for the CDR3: TGTGCCAGCAGTCCTCCAGTCACCCTGGGTTCACCCCTCCACTTT.

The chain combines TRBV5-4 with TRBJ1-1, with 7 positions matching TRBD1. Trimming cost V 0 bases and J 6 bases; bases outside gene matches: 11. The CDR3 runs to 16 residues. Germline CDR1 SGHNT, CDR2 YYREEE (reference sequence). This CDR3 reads CASSLEGALKVAEAFF. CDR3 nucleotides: TGTGCCAGCAGCTTGGAGGGGGCCCTGAAGGTCGCTGAAGCTTTCTTT.

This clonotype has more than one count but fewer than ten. In DNA, the CDR3 is TGTGCCAGCTCACGCGAAAGTTTGAACACTGAAGCTTTCTTT. Translated: CASSRESLNTEAFF. The J gene is TRBJ1-1, the V gene TRBV18; D is undetermined. CDR3 size: 14 residues. V was cut by 4 bases and J by 0 bases, with 9 bases left in between. From germline, CDR1 is KGHSH and CDR2 LQKENI.